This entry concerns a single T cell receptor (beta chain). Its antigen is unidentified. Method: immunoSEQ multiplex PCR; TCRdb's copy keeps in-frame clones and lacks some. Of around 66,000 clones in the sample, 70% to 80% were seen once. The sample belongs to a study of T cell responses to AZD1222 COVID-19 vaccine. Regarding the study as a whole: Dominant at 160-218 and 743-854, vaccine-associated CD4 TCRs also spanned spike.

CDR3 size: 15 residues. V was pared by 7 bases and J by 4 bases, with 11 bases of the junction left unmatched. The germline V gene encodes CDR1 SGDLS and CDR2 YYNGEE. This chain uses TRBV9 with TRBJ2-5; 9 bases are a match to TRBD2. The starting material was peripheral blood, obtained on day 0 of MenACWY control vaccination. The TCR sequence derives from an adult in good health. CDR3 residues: CASALSGGKGETQYF. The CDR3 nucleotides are TGTGCCAGCGCTCTCAGCGGGGGGAAGGGAGAGACCCAGTACTTC.